This passage covers 13 T cell receptor beta chains from one sample sequenced in a study of T cells in Graves' hyperthyroidism and ophthalmopathy. The investigators amplified TCR beta CDR3 regions from RNA transcripts. The study used the HTBI primer set for a first-round RT-PCR of the TCR CDR3. TCRdb reanalysed the multiplex PCR reads using MiXCR and keeps one entry per CDR3 protein. The top ten hold less than 4.5% of the sample, which has 600,000 to 650,000 distinct CDR3 sequences, around 15% seen once. Sequenced input: blood. All receptors derive from a woman aged 25 to 39 with Graves' hyperthyroidism.

This clonotype was detected only a few times. This chain joins TRBV20-1 and TRBJ2-3; 8 bases are shared with TRBD2. The CDR3 length is 17 residues. CDR1 DFQATT and CDR2 SNEGSKA come from the germline V gene (reference sequence). The CDR3 DNA sequence: TGCAGGGCCGGGAGCCCGGGACTAGATTTTGGCACAGATACGCAGTATTTT. This gives the protein CRAGSPGLDFGTDTQYF.

This clonotype has ten or more counts. This chain connects TRBV2 to TRBJ2-1; 7 bases are shared with TRBD1. The CDR3 is made up of 15 amino acids. The ends lost 7 bases at V and 2 bases at J; junction bases unmatched: 8. Per the germline V gene, CDR1 is SNHLY and CDR2 is FYNNEI. The CDR3 protein is CASTEGGGPYNEQFF. The CDR3 DNA reads TGTGCCAGCACCGAAGGGGGCGGCCCCTACAATGAGCAGTTCTTC.

This clonotype was seen many times. The chain links TRBV2 to TRBJ1-5; D uncertain. Germline loops: CDR1 SNHLY, CDR2 FYNNEI. The CDR3 is made up of 12 amino acids. The germline V and J ends were trimmed by 3 bases and 10 bases, with 10 bases remaining between them. In DNA form, the CDR3 reads TGTGCCAGCAGTGAGGGGATGGCCCCCCAGCATTTT. It codes for CASSEGMAPQHF.

This sequence joins TRBV20-1 and TRBJ2-7; 7 nucleotides agree with TRBD2. The germline V gene has CDR1 DFQATT and CDR2 SNEGSKA (reference sequence). This CDR3 is built from 15 residues. Trimming took 2 bases from V and 2 from J; bases not matched to a gene: 9. The CDR3 spells CSARSEAGLTYEQYF. The CDR3 DNA reads as TGCAGTGCTAGATCTGAAGCGGGGTTAACCTACGAGCAGTACTTC.

The chain recombines TRBV20-1 with TRBJ1-5; possibly TRBD1 for D (6 bases). This CDR3 has 14 amino acids. V shed 5 bases and J shed 11 bases, with 22 bases lying between them. Per germline, CDR1 DFQATT and CDR2 SNEGSKA (reference sequence). Here the CDR3 reads CSASWGGPGGSQHF. The CDR3 bases are TGCAGTGCTTCTTGGGGGGGGCCCGGCGGGTCCCAGCATTTT.

This clonotype showed up just a few times. This rearrangement joins TRBV12-3 or TRBV12-4 to TRBJ2-1; D could derive from TRBD1 or TRBD2 (6 bases each). There are 12 residues in the CDR3. V dropped 10 bases and J dropped 8 bases, with 15 bases sitting between them. The CDR3: CATGDSLHEQFF. Written as DNA, the CDR3 is TGTGCCACAGGGGACTCCCTCCATGAGCAGTTCTTC.

This chain links TRBV20-1 with TRBJ2-7, with a possible D match to TRBD1 (6 bases). The V gene's germline CDR1 is DFQATT and CDR2 SNEGSKA (reference sequence). This CDR3 has 16 residues. Between the trimmed V and J ends, which lost 1 base and 9 bases, there was a span of 25 bases. CDR3 in amino acids: CSARVPGAPGKSWQYF. DNA of the CDR3: TGCAGTGCTAGAGTTCCAGGGGCCCCCGGGAAATCGTGGCAGTACTTC.

The chain carries TRBV20-1 and TRBJ2-7; 8 nucleotides line up with TRBD2. Germline values: CDR1 DFQATT, CDR2 SNEGSKA (reference sequence). The CDR3 totals 14 residues. With 2 bases clipped from V and 2 bases from J, the junction kept 5 bases outside the gene matches. Written as DNA, the CDR3 is TGCAGTGCTAGAAGGGCGGGAGGCCCCTACGAGCAGTACTTC. As protein: CSARRAGGPYEQYF.

At least ten counts were recorded for this clonotype. The chain recombines TRBV24-1 with TRBJ2-2; D may correspond to TRBD1 or TRBD2 (5 bases each). The V gene's germline CDR1 is KGHDR and CDR2 SFDVKD. CDR3 length: 17 amino acids. Deletions cut 3 bases from V and 2 bases from J, with 15 bases between. The CDR3 DNA reads as TGTGCCACCAGTGATACCCGGGACGGAGCTAACACCGGGGAGCTGTTTTTT. This encodes CATSDTRDGANTGELFF.

The table lists this clonotype with many counts. The V gene is TRBV5-1, the J gene TRBJ2-7; 9 bases fit TRBD1. The CDR3 contains 16 residues. Germline V gene sequence: CDR1 SGHRS, CDR2 YFSETQ. With V trimmed by 4 bases and J by 2 bases, 10 bases remained unmatched. For the CDR3, the DNA is TGCGCCAGCAGCCCGACGGGACAGGGTTTCCCCTACGAGCAGTACTTC. This translates into CASSPTGQGFPYEQYF.

V is TRBV12-3 or TRBV12-4 and J is TRBJ2-7, with TRBD1 as a possible D gene (5 bases). V lost 11 bases to trimming and J lost 0 bases, with 20 bases between them. The CDR3 spans 15 residues. The CDR3 DNA follows: TGTGCCCCCAGTCCTCCTGGGGCGGTCTCCTACGAGCAGTACTTC. It yields the protein CAPSPPGAVSYEQYF.

CDR3 DNA sequence: TGCAGTGCAAGGGACCTATTGCGCTCCTACAATGAGCAGTTCTTC. This codes for CSARDLLRSYNEQFF. The gene calls are TRBV20-1 and TRBJ2-1; the D gene could be TRBD1 or TRBD2 (5 bases each). Per germline, CDR1 DFQATT and CDR2 SNEGSKA (reference sequence). The CDR3 runs 15 residues. Between the trimmed V and J ends, which lost 6 bases and 0 bases, there was a span of 15 bases.

This clonotype showed up many times. The chain combines TRBV2 with TRBJ1-6; 7 positions agree with TRBD1. The CDR3 contains 15 residues. Germline-derived CDR1 and CDR2 are SNHLY and FYNNEI. The junction had 2 bases not matched to a gene; V was cut back by 6 bases and J by 0 bases. Here the CDR3 DNA reads TGTGCCAGCAGGACAGGGAGCTCCTATAATTCACCCCTCCACTTT. It specifies CASRTGSSYNSPLHF. Full variable domain (outside the CDR3, taken from reference TRBV2 and TRBJ1-6): EPEVTQTPSHQVTQMGQEVILRCVPISNHLYFYWYRQILGQKVEFLVSFYNNEISEKSEIFDDQFSVERPDGSNFTLKIRSTKLEDSAMYFCASRTGSSYNSPLHFGNGTRLTVT.